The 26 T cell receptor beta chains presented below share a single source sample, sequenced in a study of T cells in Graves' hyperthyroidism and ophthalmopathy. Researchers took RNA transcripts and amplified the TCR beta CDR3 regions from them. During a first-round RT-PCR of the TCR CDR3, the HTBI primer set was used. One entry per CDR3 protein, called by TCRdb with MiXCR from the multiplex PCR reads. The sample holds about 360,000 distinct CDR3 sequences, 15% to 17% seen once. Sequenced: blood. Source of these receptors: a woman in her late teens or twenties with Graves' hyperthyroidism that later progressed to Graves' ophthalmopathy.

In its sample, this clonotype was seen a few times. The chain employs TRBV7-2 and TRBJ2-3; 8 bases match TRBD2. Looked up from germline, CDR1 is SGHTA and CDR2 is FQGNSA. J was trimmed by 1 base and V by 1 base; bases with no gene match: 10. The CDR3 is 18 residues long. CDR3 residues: CASSLGLAGSRGTDTQYF. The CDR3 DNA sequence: TGTGCCAGCAGCTTAGGGCTAGCGGGCTCCCGGGGCACAGATACGCAGTATTTT.

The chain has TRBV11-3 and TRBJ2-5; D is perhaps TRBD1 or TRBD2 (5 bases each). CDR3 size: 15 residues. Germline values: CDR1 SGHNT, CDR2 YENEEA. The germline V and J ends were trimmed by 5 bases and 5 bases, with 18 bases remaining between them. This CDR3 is CASSTSGTMGETQYF. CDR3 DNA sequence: TGTGCCAGCAGCACTTCCGGGACGATGGGGGAGACCCAGTACTTC. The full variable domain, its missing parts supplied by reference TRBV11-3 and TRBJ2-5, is EAGVVQSPRYKIIEKKQPVAFWCNPISGHNTLYWYLQNLGQGPELLIRYENEEAVDDSQLPKDRFSAERLKGVDSTLKIQPAELGDSAVYLCASSTSGTMGETQYFGPGTRLLVL.

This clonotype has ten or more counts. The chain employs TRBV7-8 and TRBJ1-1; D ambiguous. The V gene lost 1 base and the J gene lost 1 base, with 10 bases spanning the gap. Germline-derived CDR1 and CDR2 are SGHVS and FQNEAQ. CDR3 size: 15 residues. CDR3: CASSLGSHSNTEAFF. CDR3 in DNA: TGTGCCAGCAGCTTAGGATCCCATTCGAACACTGAAGCTTTCTTT.

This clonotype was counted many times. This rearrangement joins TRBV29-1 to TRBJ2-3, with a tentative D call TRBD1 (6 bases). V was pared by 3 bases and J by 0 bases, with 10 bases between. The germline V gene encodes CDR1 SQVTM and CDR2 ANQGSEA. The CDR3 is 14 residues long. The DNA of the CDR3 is TGCAGCGTTGAGAGGGGGTCTAGCACAGATACGCAGTATTTT. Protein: CSVERGSSTDTQYF.

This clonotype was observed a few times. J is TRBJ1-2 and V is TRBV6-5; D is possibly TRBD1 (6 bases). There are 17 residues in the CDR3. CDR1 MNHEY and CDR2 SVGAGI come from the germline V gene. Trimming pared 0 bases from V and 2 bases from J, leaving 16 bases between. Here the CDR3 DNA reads TGTGCCAGCAGTTACTCGGGACCACAGGGCCAAAACTATGGCTACACCTTC. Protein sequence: CASSYSGPQGQNYGYTF.

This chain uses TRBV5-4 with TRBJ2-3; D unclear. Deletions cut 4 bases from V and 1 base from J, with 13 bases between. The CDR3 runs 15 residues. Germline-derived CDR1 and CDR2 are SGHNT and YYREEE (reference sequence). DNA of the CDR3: TGTGCCAGCAGCCGGACCGGGTACGGCACAGATACGCAGTATTTT. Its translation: CASSRTGYGTDTQYF.

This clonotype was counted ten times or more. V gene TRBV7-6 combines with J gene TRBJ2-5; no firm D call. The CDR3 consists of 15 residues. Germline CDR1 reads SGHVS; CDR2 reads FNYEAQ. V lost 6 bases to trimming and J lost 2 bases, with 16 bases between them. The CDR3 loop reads CASSTTPGRQETQYF. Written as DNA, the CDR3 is TGTGCCAGCAGTACCACCCCGGGCCGACAAGAGACCCAGTACTTC.

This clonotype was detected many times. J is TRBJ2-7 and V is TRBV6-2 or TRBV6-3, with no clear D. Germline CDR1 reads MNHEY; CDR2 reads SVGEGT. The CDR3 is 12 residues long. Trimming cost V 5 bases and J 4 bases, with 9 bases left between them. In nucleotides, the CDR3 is TGTGCCAGCAGTCTACGCTTATACGAGCAGTACTTC. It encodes CASSLRLYEQYF.

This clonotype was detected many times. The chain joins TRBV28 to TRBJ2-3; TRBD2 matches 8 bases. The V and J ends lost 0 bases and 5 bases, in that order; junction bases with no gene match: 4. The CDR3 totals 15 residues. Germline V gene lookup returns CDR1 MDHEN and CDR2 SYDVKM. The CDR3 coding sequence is TGTGCCAGCAGTTTATGGCAGCTAGCGGGAGATACGCAGTATTTT. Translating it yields CASSLWQLAGDTQYF. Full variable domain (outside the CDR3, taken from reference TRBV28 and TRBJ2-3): DVKVTQSSRYLVKRTGEKVFLECVQDMDHENMFWYRQDPGLGLRLIYFSYDVKMKEKGDIPEGYSVSREKKERFSLILESASTNQTSMYLCASSLWQLAGDTQYFGPGTRLTVL.

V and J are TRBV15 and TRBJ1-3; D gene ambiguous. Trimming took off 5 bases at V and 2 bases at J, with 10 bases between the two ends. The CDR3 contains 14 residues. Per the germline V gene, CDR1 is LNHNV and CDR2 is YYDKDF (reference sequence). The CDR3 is CATSPRGAGNTIYF. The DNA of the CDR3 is TGTGCCACCAGCCCCCGGGGTGCTGGAAACACCATATATTTT.

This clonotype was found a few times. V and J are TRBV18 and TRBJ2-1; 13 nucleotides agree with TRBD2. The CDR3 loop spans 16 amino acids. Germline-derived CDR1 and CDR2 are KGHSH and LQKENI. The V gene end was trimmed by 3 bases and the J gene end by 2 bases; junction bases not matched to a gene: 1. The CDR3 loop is CASSPTSGRTYNEQFF. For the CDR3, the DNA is TGTGCCAGCTCACCGACTAGCGGGAGGACCTACAATGAGCAGTTCTTC.

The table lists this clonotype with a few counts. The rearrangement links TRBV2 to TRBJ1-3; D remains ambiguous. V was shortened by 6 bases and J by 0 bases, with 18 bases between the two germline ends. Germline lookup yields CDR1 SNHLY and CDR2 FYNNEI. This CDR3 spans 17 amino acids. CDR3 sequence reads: CASSHKVTSSSGNTIYF. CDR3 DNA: TGTGCCAGCAGCCACAAGGTGACATCCAGCTCTGGAAACACCATATATTTT.

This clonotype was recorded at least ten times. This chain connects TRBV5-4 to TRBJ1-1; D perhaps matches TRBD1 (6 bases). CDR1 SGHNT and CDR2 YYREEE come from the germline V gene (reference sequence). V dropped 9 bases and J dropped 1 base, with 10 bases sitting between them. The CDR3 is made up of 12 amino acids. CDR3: CATRQENTEAFF. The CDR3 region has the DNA TGTGCCACCCGACAGGAGAACACTGAAGCTTTCTTT.

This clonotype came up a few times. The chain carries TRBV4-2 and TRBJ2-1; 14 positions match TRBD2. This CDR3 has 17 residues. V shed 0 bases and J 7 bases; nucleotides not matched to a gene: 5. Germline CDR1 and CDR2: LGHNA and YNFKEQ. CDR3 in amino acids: CASSQDGTSGSGNEQFF. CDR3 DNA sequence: TGTGCCAGCAGCCAAGATGGGACTAGCGGGAGTGGGAATGAGCAGTTCTTC.

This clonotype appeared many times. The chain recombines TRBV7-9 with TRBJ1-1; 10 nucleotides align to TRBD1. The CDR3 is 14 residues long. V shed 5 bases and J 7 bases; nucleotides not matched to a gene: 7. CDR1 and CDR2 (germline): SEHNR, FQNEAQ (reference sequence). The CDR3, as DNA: TGTGCCAGCAGCCTTTGGGACAGGGGACTTGAAGCTTTCTTT. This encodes CASSLWDRGLEAFF.

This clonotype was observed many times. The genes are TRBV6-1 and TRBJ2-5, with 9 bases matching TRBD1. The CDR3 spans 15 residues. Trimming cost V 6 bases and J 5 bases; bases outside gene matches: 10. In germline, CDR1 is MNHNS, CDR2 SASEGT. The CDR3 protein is CASSLRDRVRETQYF. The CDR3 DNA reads TGTGCCAGCAGCCTCCGGGACAGGGTCCGGGAGACCCAGTACTTC.

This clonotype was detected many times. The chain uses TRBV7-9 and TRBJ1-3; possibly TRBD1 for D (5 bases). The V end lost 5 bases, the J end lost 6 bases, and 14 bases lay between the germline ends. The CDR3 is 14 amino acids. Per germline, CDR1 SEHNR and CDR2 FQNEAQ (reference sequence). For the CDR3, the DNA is TGTGCCAGCAGCCGGACACGGGCCGAAAACACCATATATTTT. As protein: CASSRTRAENTIYF.

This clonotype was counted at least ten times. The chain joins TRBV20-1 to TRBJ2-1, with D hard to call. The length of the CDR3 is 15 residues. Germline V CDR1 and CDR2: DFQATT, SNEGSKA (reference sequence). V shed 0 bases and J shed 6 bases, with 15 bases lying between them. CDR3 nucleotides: TGCAGTGCTAGAGAAGGCAGCTCATGGGGCAATGAGCAGTTCTTC. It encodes CSAREGSSWGNEQFF.

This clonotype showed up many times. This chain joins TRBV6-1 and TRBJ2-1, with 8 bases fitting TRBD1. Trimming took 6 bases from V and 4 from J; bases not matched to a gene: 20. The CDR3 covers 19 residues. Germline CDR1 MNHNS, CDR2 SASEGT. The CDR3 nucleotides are TGTGCCAGCAGCTATAACCGGCAGGGGGCCATCAAATGGTACAATGAGCAGTTCTTC. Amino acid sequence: CASSYNRQGAIKWYNEQFF.

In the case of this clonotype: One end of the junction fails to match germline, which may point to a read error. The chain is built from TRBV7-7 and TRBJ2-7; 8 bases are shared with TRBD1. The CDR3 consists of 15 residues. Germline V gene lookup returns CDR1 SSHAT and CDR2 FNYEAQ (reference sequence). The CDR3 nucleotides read TGTGCTAGCAGCCCGACAGGGGAGAATCCCTACGAGCAGTACTTC. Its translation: CASSPTGENPYEQYF.

The CDR3 spells CASTEGGPQHF. CDR3 bases: TGTGCCAGCACGGAAGGGGGGCCCCAGCATTTT. The V call is TRBV12-3 or TRBV12-4, the J call TRBJ1-5; D might be TRBD1 (6 bases). V gave up 7 bases and J gave up 9 bases, with 10 bases separating them. The length of the CDR3 is 11 residues.

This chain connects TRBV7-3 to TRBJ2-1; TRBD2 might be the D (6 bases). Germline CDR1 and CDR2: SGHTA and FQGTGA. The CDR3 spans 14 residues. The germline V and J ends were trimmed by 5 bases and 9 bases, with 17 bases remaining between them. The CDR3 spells CASSPQKTSTEQFF. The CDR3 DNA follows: TGTGCCAGCAGCCCTCAAAAGACTAGTACTGAGCAGTTCTTC.

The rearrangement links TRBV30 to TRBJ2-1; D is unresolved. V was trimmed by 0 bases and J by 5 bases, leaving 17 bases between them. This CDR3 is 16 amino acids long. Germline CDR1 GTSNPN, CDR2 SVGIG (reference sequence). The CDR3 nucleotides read TGTGCCTGGAGTGTAAGGACGGTAACTATAAACAATGAGCAGTTCTTC. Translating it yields CAWSVRTVTINNEQFF.

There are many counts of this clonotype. CDR3 sequence (DNA): TGTGCCAGCAGTGAAGCGGGAGGTGAGTCCTACGAGCAGTACTTC. Protein sequence: CASSEAGGESYEQYF. This chain joins TRBV6-1 and TRBJ2-7; tentative D call: TRBD2 (6 bases). V gave up 0 bases and J gave up 1 base, with 10 bases separating them. The CDR3 spans 15 residues. Per the germline V gene, CDR1 is MNHNS and CDR2 is SASEGT.

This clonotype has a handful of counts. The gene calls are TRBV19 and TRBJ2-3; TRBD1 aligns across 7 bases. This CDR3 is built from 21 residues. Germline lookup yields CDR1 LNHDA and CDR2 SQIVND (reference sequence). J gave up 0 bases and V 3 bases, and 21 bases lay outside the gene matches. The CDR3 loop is CASSIEGGERWRKRSTDTQYF. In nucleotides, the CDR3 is TGTGCCAGTAGTATCGAAGGGGGCGAGAGATGGAGGAAGAGGAGCACAGATACGCAGTATTTT.

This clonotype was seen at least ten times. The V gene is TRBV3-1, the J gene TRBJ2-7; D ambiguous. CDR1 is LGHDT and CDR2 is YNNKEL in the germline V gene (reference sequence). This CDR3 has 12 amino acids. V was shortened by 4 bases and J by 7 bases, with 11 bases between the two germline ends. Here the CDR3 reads CASSPVYGEQYF. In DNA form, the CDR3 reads TGTGCCAGCAGCCCCGTATACGGGGAGCAGTACTTC.